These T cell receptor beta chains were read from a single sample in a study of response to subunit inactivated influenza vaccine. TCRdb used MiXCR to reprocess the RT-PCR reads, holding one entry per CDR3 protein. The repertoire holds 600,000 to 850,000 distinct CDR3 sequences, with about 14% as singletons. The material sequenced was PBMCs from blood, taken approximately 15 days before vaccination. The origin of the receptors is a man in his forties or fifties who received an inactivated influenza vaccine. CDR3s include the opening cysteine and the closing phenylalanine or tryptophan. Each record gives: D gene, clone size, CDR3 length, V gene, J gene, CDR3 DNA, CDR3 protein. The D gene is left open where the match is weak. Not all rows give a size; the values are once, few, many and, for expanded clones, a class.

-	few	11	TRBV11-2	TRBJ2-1	TGTGCCAGCAGCCCCCTAGGTGGGCAGTTCTTC	CASSPLGGQFF
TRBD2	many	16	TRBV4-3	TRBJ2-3	TGCGCCAGCAGCCGCCCCGGGACTACCTACACAGATACGCAGTATTTT	CASSRPGTTYTDTQYF
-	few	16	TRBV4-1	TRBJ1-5	TGCGCCAGCAGCCAACAACAGGGAATTGCGAGTCAGCCCCAGCATTTT	CASSQQQGIASQPQHF
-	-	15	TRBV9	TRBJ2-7	TGTGCCAGCAGCGTAGGTCAGGGGGGAACCTACGAGCAGTACTTC	CASSVGQGGTYEQYF
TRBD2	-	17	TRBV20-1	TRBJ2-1	TGCAGTGCTCTAGTGCCTAGCGGGAGAAGCAAACTCAATGAGCAGTTCTTC	CSALVPSGRSKLNEQFF
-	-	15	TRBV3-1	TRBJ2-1	TGTGCCAGCAGCCAAGCGATTTCAGGGTATCCTGAGCAGTTCTTC	CASSQAISGYPEQFF
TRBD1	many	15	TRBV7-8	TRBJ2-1	TGTGCCAGCAGCTTCGGGACAGGGATTTACAATGAGCAGTTCTTC	CASSFGTGIYNEQFF
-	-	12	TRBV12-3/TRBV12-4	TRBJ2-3	TGTGCCAGTAGTAAAGGGACAGATACGCAGTATTTT	CASSKGTDTQYF
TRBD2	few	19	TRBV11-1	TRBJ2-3	TGTGCCAGCAGCATAATACCGGGACTAGCGGGAGAACGTGCAGATACGCAGTATTTT	CASSIIPGLAGERADTQYF
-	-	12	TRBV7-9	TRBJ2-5	TGTGCCAGCGGACTACAGCAAGAGACCCAGTACTTC	CASGLQQETQYF
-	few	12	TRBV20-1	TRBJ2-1	TGCAGTGCTAGTCGCTGGGGAAATGAGCAGTTCTTC	CSASRWGNEQFF
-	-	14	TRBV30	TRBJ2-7	TGTGCCTGGAGCGGGACTCTGAGGCCCTACGAGCAGTACTTC	CAWSGTLRPYEQYF
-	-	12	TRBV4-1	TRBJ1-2	TGCGCCAGCAGCCAAGAGGACTATGGCTACACCTTC	CASSQEDYGYTF
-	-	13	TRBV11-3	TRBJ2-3	TGTGCCAGCAGCTTAGGGTCAAACTATGCGCAGTATTTT	CASSLGSNYAQYF
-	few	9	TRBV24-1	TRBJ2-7	TGTGCCACCACAAAAAGCGCGTACTTC	CATTKSAYF
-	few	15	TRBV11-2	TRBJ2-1	TGTGCCAGCAGCTCGCGGAGGATAGAGGTCAATGAGCAGTTCTTC	CASSSRRIEVNEQFF
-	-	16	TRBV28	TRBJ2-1	TGTGCCAGCAGTCTCCGAGGACAGACAATTTACAATGAGCAGTTCTTC	CASSLRGQTIYNEQFF
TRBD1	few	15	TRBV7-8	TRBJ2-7	TGTGCCAGCAGCTACCCAGGGAGACAGGGGTACGAGCAGTACTTC	CASSYPGRQGYEQYF
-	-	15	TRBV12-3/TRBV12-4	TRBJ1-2	TGTGCCAGCAGTTCCGGACCGTCGCTGGCAGAGGGCTACACCTTC	CASSSGPSLAEGYTF
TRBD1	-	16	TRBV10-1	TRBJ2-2	TGCGCCAGCAGTCCCAGGGGGCTAGCGAACACCGGGGAGCTGTTTTTT	CASSPRGLANTGELFF
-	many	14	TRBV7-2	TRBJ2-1	TGTGCCAGCAAACCAACACACTCAGGGAATGAGCAGTTCTTC	CASKPTHSGNEQFF
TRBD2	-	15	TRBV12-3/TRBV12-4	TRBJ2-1	TGTGCCAGCAGTTTGAGCGGGATCGGGGACAATGAGCAGTTCTTC	CASSLSGIGDNEQFF
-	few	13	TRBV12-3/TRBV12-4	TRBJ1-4	TGTGCCAGCAGTTCTACCTGGGGTGGCCGACTGTTTTTT	CASSSTWGGRLFF
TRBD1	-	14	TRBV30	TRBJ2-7	TGTGCCTGGAGTCCCGGGACAGGGTTATACGAGCAGTACTTC	CAWSPGTGLYEQYF
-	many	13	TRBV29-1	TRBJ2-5	TGCAGCGTCCGGGACTCCTACGGAGAGACCCAGTACTTC	CSVRDSYGETQYF